The clone carrying this T cell receptor (beta chain) was recorded many times. Antigen unknown. The data were taken from a study of CD8 T cells in ankylosing spondylitis. Overall study findings and caveats: According to the report, clones linked to the disease were significantly enriched in matched synovial fluid samples taken from ankylosing spondylitis patients.

This CDR3 has 14 amino acids. Germline trimming cut 5 bases from V and 2 bases from J; bases unmatched to any gene: 5. Per the germline V gene, CDR1 is SQVTM and CDR2 is ANQGSEA. Making use of molecular barcodes, quantitative 5'-RACE generated TCR beta libraries. TCRdb fed the 5' RACE reads into MiXCR, producing one record per CDR3 protein. The sample has 240,000 or so distinct CDR3 sequences; about 9.1% are singletons. This sequence originates from a male donor with ankylosing spondylitis or in good health (not recorded which). Sequencing was done on a sample of blood, either unsorted or a sorted T cell fraction (not recorded which). The V and J genes are TRBV29-1 and TRBJ2-4, with TRBD1 identical over 8 bases. The CDR3 is CSVPDRGTKNIQYF. The CDR3 region has the DNA TGCAGCGTTCCCGACAGGGGAACCAAAAACATTCAGTACTTC. The full variable domain, its missing parts supplied by reference TRBV29-1 and TRBJ2-4, is SAVISQKPSRDICQRGTSLTIQCQVDSQVTMMFWYRQQPGQSLTLIATANQGSEATYESGFVIDKFPISRPNLTFSTLTVSNMSPEDSSIYLCSVPDRGTKNIQYFGAGTRLSVL.